A single T cell receptor (beta chain) is shown here with its context. The sample comes from a study of CD8 T cells in Susac syndrome. RNA in amounts of about 0.5 to 1 ug was reverse transcribed with random hexamers. Across 54 Vbeta and 13 Jbeta, TCR beta CDR3 was amplified with immunoSEQ multiplex PCR. MiXCR, run by TCRdb on the immunoSEQ multiplex PCR reads, gives a single entry per CDR3 protein. The data hold 200,000 to 250,000 distinct CDR3 sequences, with about 94% observed a single time. The CDR3 covers 14 residues. The ends were cut back, 1 base at V and 11 bases at J, with 17 bases in the middle. Per germline, CDR1 LGHNA and CDR2 YSLEER. Sequencing targeted TCR beta in T cells from blood (CD8+ and CD4+). It was treatment-naive patients with stable or active relapsing-remitting disease who made up the multiple sclerosis controls. TEMRA cells underwent FACS enrichment and CD8+ and CD4+ T cells underwent negative isolation.

The chain has TRBV4-3 and TRBJ1-2; a possible D gene is TRBD1 (5 bases). The TCR comes from a human donor with multiple sclerosis. The sequenced material came from CD8+ T cells from PBMCs. The CDR3 coding sequence is TGCGCCAGCAGCCAAGGAGGGGCTGACAGAGAATACACCTTC. Protein sequence: CASSQGGADREYTF.